This T cell receptor beta chain was identified in a study of TIL therapy for anti-PD-1-resistant metastatic lung cancer. Study details: Median patient age was almost 55, ranging roughly 38-85 years. Most patients had lung adenocarcinoma; a few tumors were EGFR-mutant, two ALK-rearranged; half smoked currently or formerly.

This was the immunoSEQ v3 assay. Sequencing depth was some 2 million read pairs for survey level, about 5-6 million for deep. The protocol was immunoSEQ multiplex PCR, while the TCRdb copy is restricted to in-frame clones and leaves out a portion. The profile shows 45,000 to 60,000 clones, roughly 70% of them singletons. This CDR3 contains 14 residues. Germline CDR1 MNHNS, CDR2 SASEGT. V lost 3 bases, J lost 14 bases, and 15 bases stayed unmatched. Indicated time point: pre-treatment sample, taken before nivolumab and TIL therapy. Pleural nodules or supraclavicular lymph nodes made up most of the excised metastases sampled.

The gene calls are TRBV6-1 and TRBJ1-2, with 7 bases fitting TRBD1. The sequenced sample was tumor tissue, obtained at baseline. The receptor's source is a person aged 25 to 80 with non-small cell lung cancer. CDR3 sequence reads: CASSDTAHLATGTF. Written as DNA, the CDR3 is TGTGCCAGCAGTGATACGGCCCACCTTGCGACAGGGACCTTC.